Listed below are T cell receptor beta chains from one sample, sequenced in a study of blood T cell repertoires in COVID-19. Produced via immunoSEQ multiplex PCR; TCRdb's table is partial and in-frame only. The sample yields roughly 88,000 clones, under 95% seen once. Sequenced sample: peripheral blood. These receptors were taken from a woman aged 50 to 65 in a cohort sampled during active COVID-19. CDR3s include the opening cysteine and the closing phenylalanine or tryptophan. A D gene is named only where the DNA matches it firmly. Not all rows give a size; the values are once, few, many and, for expanded clones, a class.

>TRBD1|TRBJ1-6|NA|TRBV3-1/TRBV3-2
CASSQGTGTGLTPLHF
TGTGCCAGCAGCCAAGGTACCGGGACAGGGTTGACACCCCTCCACTTT
>NA|TRBJ1-1|NA|TRBV7-9
CASSPRRGPVMNTEAFF
TGTGCCAGCAGCCCGCGGAGGGGACCCGTTATGAACACTGAAGCTTTCTTT
>NA|TRBJ1-1|NA|TRBV9
CASSVDPGQGNTEAFF
TGTGCCAGCAGCGTAGATCCGGGCCAGGGGAACACTGAAGCTTTCTTT
>TRBD2|TRBJ2-5|NA|TRBV2
CASSPGTSGGNQETQYF
TGTGCCAGCAGTCCCGGGACTAGCGGGGGGAACCAAGAGACCCAGTACTTC
>NA|TRBJ2-7|NA|TRBV24-1
CATSPQGHEQYF
TGTGCCACCAGTCCCCAGGGTCACGAGCAGTACTTC
>TRBD2|TRBJ2-1|NA|TRBV19
CASSPRASGGPSAYNEQFF
TGTGCCAGTAGTCCCCGAGCTAGCGGGGGGCCCAGCGCCTACAATGAGCAGTTCTTC
>NA|TRBJ1-2|NA|TRBV3-1/TRBV3-2
CASSQADYGYTF
TGTGCCAGCAGCCAAGCCGACTATGGCTACACCTTC
>TRBD2|TRBJ2-1|NA|TRBV3-1/TRBV3-2
CASSQIAGLAGSGVLDEQFF
TGTGCCAGCAGCCAAATCGCGGGACTAGCGGGGTCAGGAGTTCTCGATGAGCAGTTCTTC
>TRBD1|TRBJ1-1|NA|TRBV28
CASSLSDRAIGAFF
TGTGCCAGCAGTTTATCCGACAGGGCGATCGGTGCTTTCTTT
>NA|TRBJ1-2|NA|TRBV5-1
CASSLAAGASGYTF
TGCGCCAGCAGCTTGGCGGCGGGAGCATCTGGCTACACCTTC
>TRBD2|TRBJ2-3|NA|TRBV11-2
CASSLPGLGLPDTQYF
TGTGCCAGCAGTCTACCGGGACTAGGTCTACCAGATACGCAGTATTTT
>NA|TRBJ2-7|NA|TRBV10-3
CAIRRGQGLDEQYF
TGTGCCATCAGGAGAGGTCAGGGTTTGGACGAGCAGTACTTC
>TRBD2|TRBJ2-3|NA|TRBV7-9
CASSSGTSVDTQYF
TGTGCCAGCAGCTCTGGGACTAGCGTGGATACGCAGTATTTT
>NA|TRBJ2-6|few|TRBV28
CGTGFSGANVLTF
TGTGGAACAGGGTTCTCTGGGGCCAACGTCCTGACTTTC
>NA|TRBJ2-3|NA|TRBV7-3
CASSVTGTQDLTDTQYF
TGTGCCAGCAGCGTAACCGGGACACAAGACCTCACAGATACGCAGTATTTT
>TRBD1|TRBJ1-6|NA|TRBV3-1/TRBV3-2
CASSQLSGQGRSALHF
TGTGCCAGCAGTCAGCTATCAGGACAGGGAAGATCGGCCCTCCACTTT
>TRBD2|TRBJ2-5|NA|TRBV9
CASSVGGTSGRGETQYF
TGTGCCAGCAGCGTAGGCGGAACTAGCGGGAGAGGAGAGACCCAGTACTTC
>TRBD1|TRBJ2-1|once|TRBV29-1
CSVGTGYSYNEQFF
TGCAGCGTAGGGACAGGGTACTCCTACAATGAGCAGTTCTTC
>NA|TRBJ2-5|once|TRBV5-1
CASSLPPQGETQYF
TGCGCCAGCAGCTTGCCCCCCCAGGGGGAGACCCAGTACTTC
>NA|TRBJ2-3|NA|TRBV15
CATSRGDFTDTQYF
TGTGCCACCAGCAGAGGAGACTTCACAGATACGCAGTATTTT
>NA|TRBJ2-1|NA|TRBV7-8
CASSLGQGKNEQFF
TGTGCCAGCAGCTTAGGGCAGGGGAAGAATGAGCAGTTCTTC
>TRBD1|TRBJ1-6|NA|TRBV5-1
CASSLARGPSLSLLHF
TGCGCCAGCAGCTTGGCCAGGGGGCCGTCTCTCTCCCTCCTCCACTTT
>TRBD1|TRBJ2-7|NA|TRBV5-6
CASTPAGTGIYEQYF
TGTGCCAGCACCCCCGCCGGGACAGGAATTTACGAGCAGTACTTC
>TRBD2|TRBJ2-3|NA|TRBV27
CASTRGRSGGPTDTQYF
TGTGCCAGCACCCGGGGGCGGAGCGGGGGCCCCACAGATACGCAGTATTTT
>NA|TRBJ2-7|NA|TRBV19
CASSIPGMDYEQYF
TGTGCCAGTAGTATCCCGGGGATGGACTACGAGCAGTACTTC
>NA|TRBJ2-2|NA|TRBV5-1
CASSLVSGVPGELFF
TGCGCCAGCAGCTTGGTTAGCGGTGTGCCCGGGGAGCTGTTTTTT
>TRBD1|TRBJ2-1|NA|TRBV9
CASSVAGGPIGPYNEQFF
TGTGCCAGCAGCGTAGCAGGGGGCCCGATTGGCCCCTACAATGAGCAGTTCTTC
>TRBD2|TRBJ2-1|NA|TRBV5-1
CASSPSGGSYNEQFF
TGCGCCAGCAGCCCCAGCGGGGGGTCCTACAATGAGCAGTTCTTC